One sample yielded the 15 T cell receptor beta chains listed below, sequenced in a study of CD8 T cells in Susac syndrome. RNA in amounts of roughly 0.45 to 1 ug was reverse transcribed with random hexamers. Each CDR3 protein gets one entry after TCRdb re-called the immunoSEQ multiplex PCR reads with MiXCR. The top ten clones hold approximately 0.38% of a sample with under 80,000 distinct CDR3 sequences, about 94% of them seen once. Sequenced material: CD8+ T cells from PBMCs. The receptors originated from a human donor with multiple sclerosis.

The genes are TRBV7-4 and TRBJ2-5, with D possibly being TRBD2 (5 bases). CDR1 is SGHVT, CDR2 SQSDAQ, per germline. The CDR3 consists of 13 residues. V lost 7 bases, J lost 0 bases, and 9 bases lay in between. The CDR3 spells CASKLDYQETQYF. CDR3 coding DNA: TGTGCCAGCAAGTTGGACTACCAAGAGACCCAGTACTTC.

The chain carries TRBV7-9 and TRBJ1-2; no reliable D call. Trimming removed 5 bases at V and 8 bases at J, with 12 bases between. The CDR3 is made up of 12 amino acids. From germline, CDR1 is SEHNR and CDR2 FQNEAQ (reference sequence). The CDR3 bases are TGTGCCAGCAGCCTAAGTGGCGGAGGCTACACCTTC. Residues: CASSLSGGGYTF.

The rearrangement joins TRBV13 to TRBJ2-5; no clear D gene. Germline V gene data show CDR1 as PRHDT and CDR2 as FYEKMQ (reference sequence). Trimming stripped 4 bases from V and 7 bases from J, with 16 bases between. The CDR3 has 14 residues. CDR3: CASSSLAWTGTQYF. The CDR3 nucleotides are TGTGCCAGCAGCTCCCTGGCCTGGACGGGGACCCAGTACTTC.

The rearrangement links TRBV13 to TRBJ2-1; a weak D match, TRBD2 (6 bases). Germline V gene data show CDR1 as PRHDT and CDR2 as FYEKMQ (reference sequence). The CDR3 extends over 15 amino acids. V lost 5 bases to trimming and J lost 6 bases, with 17 bases between them. CDR3 nucleotide sequence: TGTGCCAGCAGCGCGCCGGGACTCGGGTCCAATGAGCAGTTCTTC. As protein: CASSAPGLGSNEQFF.

V and J are TRBV12-5 and TRBJ1-1; 7 bases match TRBD1. CDR1 LGHNT and CDR2 FRNRAP come from the germline V gene. The CDR3 contains 15 residues. V dropped 0 bases and J dropped 4; count of bases not matched to a gene: 5. This CDR3 reads CASGLVRQGGTEAFF. CDR3 DNA sequence: TGTGCTAGTGGTTTGGTACGCCAGGGGGGCACTGAAGCTTTCTTT.

This chain joins TRBV20-1 and TRBJ2-2, with 9 bases aligning to TRBD2. Trimming cost V 3 bases and J 6 bases; bases outside gene matches: 8. Per germline, CDR1 DFQATT and CDR2 SNEGSKA (reference sequence). The length of the CDR3 is 15 residues. The CDR3: CSARVAGERPGELFF. CDR3 bases: TGCAGTGCTAGGGTAGCGGGGGAGCGGCCCGGGGAGCTGTTTTTT.

This sequence joins TRBV5-1 and TRBJ1-2; TRBD1 matches 7 bases. The CDR3 consists of 16 residues. Germline CDR1 and CDR2: SGHRS and YFSETQ. After removal of 4 bases from V and 3 bases from J, the junction contained 12 bases not matched to a gene. The CDR3 nucleotides are TGCGCCAGCAGCGAGGAGAAGGGACAGCCCGACTATGGCTACACCTTC. As protein: CASSEEKGQPDYGYTF.

V is TRBV19 and J is TRBJ2-6; D not resolved. This CDR3 is 13 amino acids long. Trimming stripped 3 bases from V and 3 bases from J, with 3 bases between. CDR1 and CDR2 (germline): LNHDA, SQIVND (reference sequence). CDR3 nucleotides: TGTGCCAGTAGTATGGGTGGGGCCAACGTCCTGACTTTC. Translating gives CASSMGGANVLTF. Full variable domain (missing parts from reference TRBV19 and TRBJ2-6): DGGITQSPKYLFRKEGQNVTLSCEQNLNHDAMYWYRQDPGQGLRLIYYSQIVNDFQKGDIAEGYSVSREKKESFPLTVTSAQKNPTAFYLCASSMGGANVLTFGAGSRLTVL.

The chain recombines TRBV14 with TRBJ2-5, with 9 bases matching TRBD1. Germline V gene sequence: CDR1 SGHDN, CDR2 FVKESK. This CDR3 contains 14 residues. V was clipped by 4 bases and J by 4 bases; unmatched bases: 4. The CDR3 DNA is TGTGCCAGCAGCCTCGGGACAGGGAGAGAGACCCAGTACTTC. It encodes CASSLGTGRETQYF. Complete variable domain (other parts from reference TRBV14 and TRBJ2-5): EAGVTQFPSHSVIEKGQTVTLRCDPISGHDNLYWYRRVMGKEIKFLLHFVKESKQDESGMPNNRFLAERTGGTYSTLKVQPAELEDSGVYFCASSLGTGRETQYFGPGTRLLVL.

This clonotype was observed a single time. The gene calls are TRBV2 and TRBJ2-7; the D call may be TRBD1 or TRBD2 (7 bases each). The CDR3 consists of 15 residues. The V and J ends lost 3 bases and 3 bases respectively, with 15 bases between them. CDR1 is SNHLY and CDR2 is FYNNEI in the germline V gene. The chain's CDR3 is CASSEGGTARYEQYF. The CDR3 DNA reads TGTGCCAGCAGTGAGGGGGGGACAGCCCGCTACGAGCAGTACTTC.

The chain combines TRBV19 with TRBJ2-7, with D unclear. Germline lookup yields CDR1 LNHDA and CDR2 SQIVND (reference sequence). Trimming stripped 4 bases from V and 0 bases from J, with 13 bases between. This CDR3 region has 15 residues. In DNA form, the CDR3 reads TGTGCCAGTAGTACGTTGTCTCAGCCCTCCTACGAGCAGTACTTC. Encoded protein: CASSTLSQPSYEQYF.

This chain links TRBV29-1 with TRBJ2-1; D may be TRBD2 (6 bases). This CDR3 is built from 12 residues. Germline V lookup: CDR1 SQVTM, CDR2 ANQGSEA. Trimming shortened V by 4 bases and J by 5 bases, and 9 bases separated the two germline ends. As DNA, the CDR3 is TGCAGCGTTGGACTAGTCGACAATGAGCAGTTCTTC. As protein: CSVGLVDNEQFF.

The chain joins TRBV9 to TRBJ2-7; D is unclear. The CDR3 loop spans 13 amino acids. V was pared by 3 bases and J by 6 bases, with 13 bases between. The V gene's germline CDR1 is SGDLS and CDR2 YYNGEE. The CDR3 sequence: CASSAPLSPEQYF. In nucleotides, the CDR3 is TGTGCCAGCAGCGCCCCCCTAAGTCCCGAGCAGTACTTC. The variable domain in full, completed from reference TRBV9 and TRBJ2-7, reads DSGVTQTPKHLITATGQRVTLRCSPRSGDLSVYWYQQSLDQGLQFLIQYYNGEERAKGNILERFSAQQFPDLHSELNLSSLELGDSALYFCASSAPLSPEQYFGPGTRLTVT.

This chain connects TRBV19 to TRBJ2-1; D not certain. Trimming removed 1 base from V and 3 bases from J, with 10 bases in between. This CDR3 has 15 residues. Germline CDR1 reads LNHDA; CDR2 reads SQIVND (reference sequence). CDR3 protein: CASSIGTIIYNEQFF. In nucleotides, the CDR3 is TGTGCCAGTAGTATAGGGACGATTATCTACAATGAGCAGTTCTTC.

This clonotype appeared once. J is TRBJ1-1 and V is TRBV6-5; D remains unclear. Per the germline V gene, CDR1 is MNHEY and CDR2 is SVGAGI. V was trimmed by 3 bases and J by 1 base, leaving 9 bases between them. This CDR3 comprises 14 residues. CDR3 sequence reads: CASSYFGQNTEAFF. The CDR3 DNA is TGTGCCAGCAGTTATTTTGGGCAGAACACTGAAGCTTTCTTT.